The T cell receptor (beta chain) described here comes from a study of T-cell reconstitution after alpha-beta-depleted transplantation in children. Study-level results: Newly produced T cells mostly provided counts and TCRbeta diversity after one year, as hyperexpanded clones declined. Reports say that about two months after transplant, the alpha-beta T cells came out of several hundred graft clones that had expanded. Surviving recipient T cells and intrathymic progenitors accounted for some patients' high TCRbeta diversity at day 60.

In the case of this clonotype: Its target is not known.

From germline, CDR1 is SGHAT and CDR2 FQNNGV. V shed 0 bases and J 2 bases; nucleotides not matched to a gene: 4. The CDR3 covers 16 residues. As it was prepared, the TCRbeta library received unique molecular identifiers. Via MiXCR, TCRdb re-called the PCR reads, giving one row per CDR3 protein. The table has hundreds of thousands of distinct CDR3 sequences, 20% to 30% seen once. This clonotype was obtained from a female patient aged 2-9 years who had a stem cell transplant for congenital amegakaryocytic thrombocytopenia, so the T cells may come from the graft donor. Material: PBMCs, mostly from graft donor cells, obtained 360 days after TCRalphabeta/CD19-depleted stem cell transplant. J is TRBJ2-7 and V is TRBV11-2; TRBD2 matches at 10 bases. The CDR3 here is CASSLDLGLAAYEQYF. CDR3 DNA: TGTGCCAGCAGCTTAGACCTCGGACTAGCGGCCTACGAGCAGTACTTC.